What follows are 10 T cell receptor beta chains derived from one specimen sequenced in a study of post-analysis software for immune sequencing data. Findings of the study overall: Comparison of patients with controls showed a handful of TRBV segments more frequent in patients, TRBV5-6, TRBV5-1 and TRBV20-1 among them.

No antigen has been assigned to these receptors. Presence of unique molecular identifiers characterized the TCR beta cDNA libraries. TCRdb called the PCR reads again in MiXCR, with one record for every CDR3 protein. This sample has 800,000 to 950,000 distinct CDR3 sequences, with 53% found just once. Sequenced: blood. These receptors came from a girl aged 5-17 years with multiple sclerosis.

This chain links TRBV7-2 with TRBJ1-2, with a weak D call TRBD1 (5 bases). Trimming left V 4 bases short and J 4 bases short, with 13 bases between. The CDR3 extends over 14 amino acids. In germline, CDR1 is SGHTA, CDR2 FQGNSA. CDR3 in amino acids: CASSSGLSGYGYTF. The CDR3 coding sequence is TGTGCCAGCAGCTCAGGGTTGTCGGGCTATGGCTACACCTTC.

This clonotype was counted between two and nine times. The gene calls are TRBV3-1 and TRBJ2-5; the D gene could be TRBD1 or TRBD2 (5 bases each). The end of the DNA fits TRBJ2-7 better, so the J call may be wrong. The CDR3 length is 16 residues. From germline, CDR1 is LGHDT and CDR2 YNNKEL (reference sequence). The CDR3 nucleotides read TGTGCCAGCAGCCAAAACCACCGGGGACCGGGCTACGAGCAGTACTTC. Translating gives CASSQNHRGPGYEQYF.

This clonotype was observed a few times. The chain carries TRBV29-1 and TRBJ2-5, with 8 bases fitting TRBD2. The CDR3 length is 14 residues. Germline V gene lookup returns CDR1 SQVTM and CDR2 ANQGSEA. J was trimmed by 11 bases and V by 4 bases; bases with no gene match: 15. DNA of the CDR3: TGCAGCGTTGCTACCCGACTAGCGCGTAGTGGACAGTACTTC. Translating gives CSVATRLARSGQYF.

This clonotype came up a few times. The J gene is TRBJ2-1, the V gene TRBV12-3 or TRBV12-4; no reliable D call. The CDR3 has 15 amino acids. Trimming pared 6 bases from V and 2 bases from J, leaving 14 bases between. CDR3 in amino acids: CASSLESGPYNEQFF. For the CDR3, the DNA is TGTGCCAGCAGCCTGGAGTCTGGACCCTACAATGAGCAGTTCTTC.

The sample holds a few counts of this clonotype. V usage is TRBV29-1 and J usage is TRBJ1-2, with TRBD1 as a possible D gene (6 bases). V lost 7 bases, J lost 3 bases, and 9 bases lay in between. CDR1 is SQVTM, CDR2 ANQGSEA, per germline. CDR3 length equals 11 residues. CDR3 nucleotides: TGCAGCGCTGGGGGGCACTATGGCTACACCTTC. This encodes CSAGGHYGYTF. The full variable domain, in which reference TRBV29-1 and TRBJ1-2 provide the parts outside the CDR3, is SAVISQKPSRDICQRGTSLTIQCQVDSQVTMMFWYRQQPGQSLTLIATANQGSEATYESGFVIDKFPISRPNLTFSTLTVSNMSPEDSSIYLCSAGGHYGYTFGSGTRLTVV.

The rearrangement joins TRBV20-1 to TRBJ2-7; tentative D call: TRBD1 (6 bases). Trimming removed 0 bases from V and 0 bases from J, with 12 bases in between. Germline CDR1 is DFQATT and CDR2 is SNEGSKA (reference sequence). CDR3 size: 15 residues. The CDR3 loop is CSARDLTGSSYEQYF. In DNA, the CDR3 is TGCAGTGCTAGAGATCTAACAGGGAGCTCCTACGAGCAGTACTTC.

This clonotype occurred a few times. The chain is built from TRBV3-1 and TRBJ2-6; no reliable D call. This CDR3 is 16 amino acids long. Trimming took 1 base from V and 0 from J, leaving 7 bases between them. The germline V gene has CDR1 LGHDT and CDR2 YNNKEL (reference sequence). The CDR3 reads CASSQGQTSGANVLTF. The CDR3 DNA reads as TGTGCCAGCAGCCAAGGGCAGACCTCTGGGGCCAACGTCCTGACTTTC.

This clonotype was seen only a few times. The chain has TRBV5-6 and TRBJ2-4; possible D gene TRBD2, 6 bases. With the DNA end fitting TRBJ2-7 better, the J assignment may be wrong. CDR1 and CDR2 (germline): SGHDT, YYEEEE. The CDR3 loop spans 14 amino acids. CDR3 region: CASSVIMSGVEQYF. Here the CDR3 DNA reads TGTGCCAGCAGCGTGATAATGTCGGGGGTCGAGCAGTACTTC.

This chain joins TRBV20-1 and TRBJ1-5; D is unclear. Germline CDR1 DFQATT, CDR2 SNEGSKA (reference sequence). The V end was cut by 3 bases, the J end by 5 bases, with 11 bases between. This CDR3 contains 13 residues. The CDR3 DNA follows: TGCAGTGCTAGCCCGGGAGGGTATCAGCCCCAGCATTTT. Its protein is CSASPGGYQPQHF.

The chain uses TRBV5-1 and TRBJ2-5, with 11 bases fitting TRBD2. This CDR3 has 16 residues. The ends lost 4 bases at V and 2 bases at J; junction bases unmatched: 7. In germline, CDR1 is SGHRS, CDR2 YFSETQ. The CDR3: CASSAGTSGGQETQYF. In nucleotides, the CDR3 is TGCGCCAGCAGCGCTGGGACTAGCGGTGGACAAGAGACCCAGTACTTC.